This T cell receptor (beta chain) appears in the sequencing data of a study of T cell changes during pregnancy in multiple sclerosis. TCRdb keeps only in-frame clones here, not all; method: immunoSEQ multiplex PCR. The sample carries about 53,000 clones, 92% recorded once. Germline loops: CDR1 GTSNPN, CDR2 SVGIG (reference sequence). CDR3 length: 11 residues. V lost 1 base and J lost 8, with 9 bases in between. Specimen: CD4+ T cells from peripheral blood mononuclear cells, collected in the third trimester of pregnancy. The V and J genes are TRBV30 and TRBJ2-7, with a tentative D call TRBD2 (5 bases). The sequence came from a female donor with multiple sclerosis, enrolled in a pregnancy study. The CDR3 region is CAWSGGGQQYF. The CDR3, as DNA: TGTGCCTGGAGTGGAGGAGGCCAGCAGTACTTC.